The next 10 T cell receptor beta chains were all read from a single sample in a study of molecular identifiers for immune sequencing clone quantification. TCRdb re-derived calls from the PCR reads in MiXCR, one entry per CDR3 protein. Among around 89,000 distinct CDR3 sequences listed, 15% to 20% were seen once. Sequenced sample: naive CD8+ T cells from blood, with Jurkat cell RNA spiked in. Described subset: FACS-sorted CD8+CD4-CCR7+CD45RA+ naive T cells. These receptors came from a human donor in good health. Some libraries in this study had Jurkat cell RNA spiked in.

The sample holds many counts of this clonotype. The chain combines TRBV4-3 with TRBJ2-7; D unclear. Per germline, CDR1 LGHNA and CDR2 YSLEER. CDR3 size: 13 residues. The V gene lost 0 bases and the J gene lost 4 bases, with 7 bases spanning the gap. The CDR3 reads CASSQDAFYEQYF. The DNA for the CDR3 is TGCGCCAGCAGCCAAGATGCGTTTTACGAGCAGTACTTC.

Concerning this clonotype: Possible read error: a much larger clone is one base away. The gene calls are TRBV30 and TRBJ2-3; 11 positions agree with TRBD2. This CDR3 contains 14 residues. From germline, CDR1 is GTSNPN and CDR2 SVGIG (reference sequence). The J segment lost 4 bases and the V segment lost 7 bases, leaving 7 bases of the junction unmatched. The CDR3 reads CASSNSGGADTQYF. The CDR3 DNA sequence: TGTGCCTCGAGCAATAGCGGGGGGGCAGATACGCAGTATTTT.

This clonotype was detected a few times. The chain uses TRBV7-7 and TRBJ2-7; a possible D gene is TRBD2 (6 bases). The CDR3 runs 13 residues. CDR1 is SSHAT, CDR2 FNYEAQ, per germline (reference sequence). CDR3 sequence (DNA): TGTGCTAGCGGCCCGCTGGGCTCCTACGAGCAGTACTTC. It yields the protein CASGPLGSYEQYF.

Worth noting for this clonotype: A much larger clone differs by one base, so this may be a read error. This chain links TRBV11-2 with TRBJ2-1; possibly TRBD2 for D (6 bases). CDR1 and CDR2 from the germline V gene are SGHAT and FQNNGV. V was pared by 8 bases and J by 5 bases, with 13 bases between. The CDR3 spans 13 residues. The CDR3 loop reads CASGWDSNNEQFF. As DNA, the CDR3 is TGTGCCAGCGGCTGGGACTCTAACAATGAGCAGTTCTTC.

With respect to this clonotype: This could be a read error, since a much larger clone is one nucleotide away. The J gene is TRBJ1-3, the V gene TRBV6-5; D not certain. The CDR3 length is 11 residues. Germline assignment: CDR1 MNHEY and CDR2 SVGAGI. V gave up 6 bases and J gave up 9 bases, with 9 bases separating them. The CDR3 loop is CASRTPSTIYF. CDR3 in DNA: TGTGCCAGCAGGACGCCGAGCACCATATATTTT.

This clonotype was seen at least ten times. This rearrangement joins TRBV25-1 to TRBJ1-6; D unclear. The CDR3 loop spans 17 amino acids. Germline CDR1 MGHDK, CDR2 SYGVNS. Deletions cut 3 bases from V and 10 bases from J, with 22 bases between. The CDR3 nucleotides read TGTGCCAGCAGTGATTTAGGGCGGAATGGATTGAAGTCACCCCTCCACTTT. Translating it yields CASSDLGRNGLKSPLHF.

This clonotype was observed many times. The chain links TRBV6-1 to TRBJ1-5; a weak D match, TRBD1 (6 bases). Trimming cost V 0 bases and J 7 bases, with 19 bases left between them. Germline V lookup: CDR1 MNHNS, CDR2 SASEGT. The CDR3 has 17 residues. CDR3: CASSEAETGFFRQPQHF. CDR3 sequence (DNA): TGTGCCAGCAGTGAAGCAGAGACAGGATTCTTTAGACAGCCCCAGCATTTT.

This clonotype showed up many times. This chain joins TRBV4-1 and TRBJ2-1; 10 positions match TRBD2. V was pared by 0 bases and J by 7 bases, with 3 bases of the junction left unmatched. Germline V gene lookup returns CDR1 MGHRA and CDR2 YSYEKL. The CDR3 loop spans 15 amino acids. The CDR3 DNA sequence: TGCGCCAGCAGCCAAGATCCGGGACTAGCGAATGAGCAGTTCTTC. Translating it yields CASSQDPGLANEQFF.

The table lists this clonotype with a few counts. This could be a read error, since a much larger clone is one nucleotide away. The V gene is TRBV27, the J gene TRBJ2-3; 8 positions agree with TRBD2. CDR1 and CDR2 from the germline V gene are MNHEY and SMNVEV (reference sequence). The CDR3 runs to 16 residues. The CDR3 here is CPSSFFSGRSTDTQYF. CDR3 nucleotide sequence: TGTCCCAGCAGTTTCTTCAGCGGGAGAAGCACAGATACGCAGTATTTT.

This clonotype came up a few times. Since a much larger clone is just one base distant, this may be a read error. This chain connects TRBV9 to TRBJ2-2, with TRBD2 matching over 8 bases. V trimming: 3 bases; J trimming: 4 bases; junction bases outside the gene matches: 14. The CDR3 totals 18 residues. Germline-derived CDR1 and CDR2 are SGDLS and YYNGEE. The CDR3 protein is CASSAVSRAGAVTGELFF. The CDR3 bases are TGTGCCAGCAGCGCAGTCTCAAGAGCGGGAGCGGTCACCGGGGAGCTGTTTTTT.